The 20 T cell receptor beta chains presented below share a single source sample, sequenced in a study of somatic mutations in cytotoxic T cells in rheumatoid arthritis. Repertoires were generated with immunoSEQ multiplex PCR, while TCRdb's copy carries only in-frame clones and drops some. The data show about 14,000 clones, with around 74% seen just once and approximately 15% held by the top ten. Input material: CD8+ T cells sorted from blood. All receptors derive from an adult with rheumatoid arthritis.

J is TRBJ2-3 and V is TRBV10-1; D is undetermined. The V and J ends lost 0 bases and 6 bases respectively, with 1 base between them. Germline V lookup: CDR1 WNHNN, CDR2 SYGVQD (reference sequence). The CDR3 covers 11 residues. The CDR3 is CASSESDTQYF. CDR3 in DNA: TGCGCCAGCAGTGAGTCTGATACGCAGTATTTT.

The V gene is TRBV4-1, the J gene TRBJ2-1, with a possible D match to TRBD1 (6 bases). The CDR3 totals 14 residues. The ends were cut back, 4 bases at V and 5 bases at J, with 12 bases in the middle. Germline CDR1 reads MGHRA; CDR2 reads YSYEKL. The CDR3, as DNA: TGCGCCAGCAGCCCTAGACAGGAAAACAATGAGCAGTTCTTC. The encoded protein is CASSPRQENNEQFF.

The chain joins TRBV5-5 to TRBJ1-1; D unresolved. The CDR3 totals 14 residues. The ends were cut back, 0 bases at V and 0 bases at J, with 6 bases in the middle. Germline values: CDR1 SGHKS, CDR2 YYEKEE (reference sequence). The CDR3 loop is CASSLDVMNTEAFF. The CDR3 DNA sequence: TGTGCCAGCAGCTTGGACGTCATGAACACTGAAGCTTTCTTT.

The chain has TRBV4-2 and TRBJ1-5; D is perhaps TRBD1 (6 bases). Trimming removed 1 base at V and 5 bases at J, with 12 bases between. Germline CDR1 and CDR2: LGHNA and YNFKEQ. This CDR3 has 15 amino acids. In DNA, the CDR3 is TGTGCCAGCAGCCAAGGGGCAGGGGCAGATCAGCCCCAGCATTTT. Translated, it gives CASSQGAGADQPQHF.

The V call is TRBV29-1, the J call TRBJ2-2; 7 bases are shared with TRBD1. Germline CDR1 is SQVTM and CDR2 is ANQGSEA. CDR3 length: 14 residues. J lost 5 bases, V lost 3 bases, and 6 bases had no gene match. CDR3 in amino acids: CSVEWAGGTGELFF. The CDR3 bases are TGCAGCGTTGAGTGGGCAGGGGGTACCGGGGAGCTGTTTTTT.

A few counts support this clone. This chain connects TRBV5-4 to TRBJ1-1, with D perhaps matching TRBD1 (5 bases). Germline V gene data show CDR1 as SGHNT and CDR2 as YYREEE (reference sequence). V was clipped by 5 bases and J by 3 bases, with 8 bases between them. CDR3 length: 12 residues. CDR3 amino acids: CASSGRDTEAFF. The CDR3 DNA reads TGTGCCAGCAGTGGCAGGGACACTGAAGCTTTCTTT. Together with reference TRBV5-4 and TRBJ1-1, the CDR3 gives the full variable domain: ETGVTQSPTHLIKTRGQQVTLRCSSQSGHNTVSWYQQALGQGPQFIFQYYREEENGRGNFPPRFSGLQFPNYSSELNVNALELDDSALYLCASSGRDTEAFFGQGTRLTVV.

The V and J genes are TRBV28 and TRBJ2-7; 7 bases map to TRBD1. V lost 10 bases, J lost 0 bases, and 6 bases stayed unmatched. Germline V gene sequence: CDR1 MDHEN, CDR2 SYDVKM. This CDR3 has 13 amino acids. In nucleotides, the CDR3 is TGTGCCAACTCGGACAGGAGCTCCTACGAGCAGTACGTC. Translated, it gives CANSDRSSYEQYV.

The chain couples TRBV28 to TRBJ2-3, with a possible D match to TRBD2 (6 bases). The germline CDR1 and CDR2 sequences are MDHEN and SYDVKM. The CDR3 has 17 residues. V shed 1 base and J shed 2 bases, with 16 bases lying between them. The CDR3, as DNA: TGTGCCAGCAGTTTATTGGGGGGAGGCGGGCTCACAGATACGCAGTATTTT. Translated: CASSLLGGGGLTDTQYF.

The CDR3 reads CASSLGTGGYGYTF. The CDR3 DNA is TGTGCCAGCAGCTTAGGGACCGGCGGCTATGGCTACACCTTC. J is TRBJ1-2 and V is TRBV13, with no clear D. Looked up from germline, CDR1 is PRHDT and CDR2 is FYEKMQ (reference sequence). CDR3 length: 14 residues. V dropped 0 bases and J dropped 4 bases, with 9 bases sitting between them.

This rearrangement joins TRBV5-1 to TRBJ2-1, with TRBD2 as a possible D gene (5 bases). CDR3 size: 13 residues. V was shortened by 0 bases and J by 10 bases, with 11 bases between the two germline ends. The germline CDR1 and CDR2 sequences are SGHRS and YFSETQ. CDR3 in amino acids: CASSLVRGGEQFF. CDR3 coding DNA: TGCGCCAGCAGCTTGGTCCGGGGTGGCGAGCAGTTCTTC.

V is TRBV11-3 and J is TRBJ1-1; D is unresolved. The CDR3 has 13 residues. In germline, CDR1 is SGHNT, CDR2 YENEEA. V lost 5 bases to trimming and J lost 0 bases, with 7 bases between them. CDR3 bases: TGTGCCAGCAGCCTTAGTCTGAACACTGAAGCTTTCTTT. Translating gives CASSLSLNTEAFF.

The rearrangement uses TRBV5-6 and TRBJ2-3; D is uncertain. The CDR3 is 11 residues long. With 0 bases removed from V and 7 bases from J, the gap between germline ends came to 3 bases. CDR1 and CDR2 (germline): SGHDT, YYEEEE. Written as DNA, the CDR3 is TGTGCCAGCAGCTTGGGATATACGCAGTATTTT. Translated: CASSLGYTQYF.

The V call is TRBV5-3, the J call TRBJ1-2; D remains ambiguous. TRBV5-3 is identified as an open reading frame with a role that is uncertain. The CDR3 has 15 amino acids. V gave up 3 bases and J gave up 0 bases, with 12 bases separating them. The CDR3, as DNA: TGTGCCAGAAGCTCCGGACGGAGATCTAACTATGGCTACACCTTC. It specifies CARSSGRRSNYGYTF.

The gene calls are TRBV4-2 and TRBJ1-6, with D hard to call. Looked up from germline, CDR1 is LGHNA and CDR2 is YNFKEQ. Deletions cut 0 bases from V and 7 bases from J, with 7 bases between. This CDR3 spans 14 amino acids. The CDR3 nucleotides are TGTGCCAGCAGCCAAGACAGGATAAATTCACCCCTCCACTTT. Protein product: CASSQDRINSPLHF.

V and J are TRBV15 and TRBJ1-2, with D perhaps matching TRBD1 (5 bases). Trimming removed 2 bases from V and 4 bases from J, with 11 bases in between. The germline V gene has CDR1 LNHNV and CDR2 YYDKDF (reference sequence). The CDR3 is 14 residues long. CDR3 loop: CATSRLDSPYGYTF. CDR3 bases: TGTGCCACCAGCAGACTTGACAGCCCCTATGGCTACACCTTC.

The chain is built from TRBV9 and TRBJ2-7; D ambiguous. The CDR3 totals 14 residues. Germline assignment: CDR1 SGDLS and CDR2 YYNGEE. The V and J ends lost 7 bases and 0 bases respectively, with 14 bases between them. CDR3 DNA sequence: TGTGCCAGCGGTGTACAGCCGAGCTCCTACGAGCAGTACTTC. Translating gives CASGVQPSSYEQYF.

V usage is TRBV15 and J usage is TRBJ2-2; D assignment may be TRBD1 or TRBD2 (5 bases each). This CDR3 is built from 15 residues. Germline loops: CDR1 LNHNV, CDR2 YYDKDF (reference sequence). V was trimmed by 0 bases and J by 6 bases, leaving 11 bases between them. The CDR3 DNA sequence: TGTGCCACCAGCAGAGAATTTTTGGGGGCCGGGGAGCTGTTTTTT. Protein product: CATSREFLGAGELFF.

The chain is built from TRBV5-6 and TRBJ1-2; D unclear. This CDR3 region has 15 residues. CDR1 and CDR2 from the germline V gene are SGHDT and YYEEEE. Trimming left V 4 bases short and J 4 bases short, with 17 bases between. As DNA, the CDR3 is TGTGCCAGCAGCACCCGGGTGACGGGTTCCTATGGCTACACCTTC. Protein sequence: CASSTRVTGSYGYTF.

This clone has only a few counts. The chain joins TRBV7-6 to TRBJ1-3; D ambiguous. The V end was cut by 3 bases, the J end by 0 bases, with 6 bases between. This CDR3 has 14 amino acids. Per germline, CDR1 SGHVS and CDR2 FNYEAQ. CDR3 sequence: CASSLRSSGNTIYF. CDR3 DNA: TGTGCCAGCAGCTTGAGAAGCTCTGGAAACACCATATATTTT.

CDR3 sequence reads: CASSGSGGAWEQYV. CDR3 sequence (DNA): TGCGCCAGCAGTGGGAGCGGGGGGGCTTGGGAGCAGTACGTC. The chain combines TRBV10-2 with TRBJ2-7; 10 bases fit TRBD2. V trimming: 4 bases; J trimming: 7 bases; junction bases outside the gene matches: 7. The CDR3 spans 14 residues. The germline gives CDR1 WSHSY, CDR2 SAAADI.